This T cell receptor beta chain was obtained from a study of T cell responses to AZD1222 COVID-19 vaccine. Study context: The analysis combined second doses at about 4 or about 12 weeks.

Assay: immunoSEQ multiplex PCR; the TCRdb copy retains only in-frame clones and omits some. The data show over 85,000 clones, 80% to 95% seen once. V lost 4 bases and J 5 bases, leaving 9 bases between the germline ends. The CDR3 spans 13 residues. The clonotype originates from an adult in good health. Here the sequenced sample was peripheral blood, taken on day 0 of AZD1222 vaccination. This sequence joins TRBV12-3 or TRBV12-4 and TRBJ2-1, with a weak D call TRBD1 (5 bases). CDR3 sequence: CASSWGRDNEQFF. The CDR3 DNA sequence: TGTGCCAGCAGTTGGGGCAGGGACAATGAGCAGTTCTTC.